The sequence of this T cell receptor (beta chain) was determined in a study of T cell changes during pregnancy in multiple sclerosis. V lost 5 bases and J 1 base, leaving 5 bases between the germline ends. In germline, CDR1 is MRHNA, CDR2 SNTAGT. CDR3 size: 13 residues. TCRdb's table, derived via immunoSEQ multiplex PCR, lists solely in-frame clones and lacks some. Here the sample spans 85,000 to 120,000 clones, just under 95% being singletons. This clonotype was sampled from a female donor with multiple sclerosis, enrolled in a pregnancy study. The V call is TRBV6-4, the J call TRBJ2-2; unclear D gene. Here the sequenced sample was peripheral blood, taken after pregnancy. DNA for the CDR3: TGTGCCAGCAGTCCGGGGAACACCGGGGAGCTGTTTTTT. It is translated as CASSPGNTGELFF.